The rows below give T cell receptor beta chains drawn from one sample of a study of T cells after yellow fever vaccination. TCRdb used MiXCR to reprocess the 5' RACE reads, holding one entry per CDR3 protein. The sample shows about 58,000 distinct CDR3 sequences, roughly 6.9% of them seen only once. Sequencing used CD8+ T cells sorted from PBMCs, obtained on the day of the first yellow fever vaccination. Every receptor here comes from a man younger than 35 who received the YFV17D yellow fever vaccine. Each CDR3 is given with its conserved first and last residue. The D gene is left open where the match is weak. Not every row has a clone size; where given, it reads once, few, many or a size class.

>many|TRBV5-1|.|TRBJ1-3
TGCGCCAGCAGCCCGCATGACAGGGGAAACACCATATATTTT
CASSPHDRGNTIYF
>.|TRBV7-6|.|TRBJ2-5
TGTGCCAGCAGCTTAGCTCCCAACTCCATTCCAAGAGAGGCCCAGTACTTC
CASSLAPNSIPREAQYF
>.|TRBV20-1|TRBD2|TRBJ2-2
TGCAGTGCTAGAGAACCCCAGCGGGGGTTGGTCACCGGGGAGCTGTTTTTT
CSAREPQRGLVTGELFF
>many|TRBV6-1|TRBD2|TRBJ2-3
TGTGCCAGCAGTCTATCCGGAGCGGGGGCTGGCTCAGATACGCAGTATTTT
CASSLSGAGAGSDTQYF
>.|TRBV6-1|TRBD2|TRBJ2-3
TGTGCCAGCAGTGGTAGCGGGGACACAGATACGCAGTATTTT
CASSGSGDTDTQYF
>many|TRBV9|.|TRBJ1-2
TGTGCCAGCAGCCCAAATCATGGACAGTATGGCTACACCTTC
CASSPNHGQYGYTF
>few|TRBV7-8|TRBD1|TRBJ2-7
TGTGCCAGCAGCTATTTGACAGGGTCCTACGAGCAGTACTTC
CASSYLTGSYEQYF
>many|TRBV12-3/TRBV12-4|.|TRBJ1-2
TGTGCCAGCAGTTTCATGGCGGGCCGGGGCTACACCTTC
CASSFMAGRGYTF
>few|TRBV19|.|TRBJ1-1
TGTGCCAGTAGACACGGGACGAACACTGAAGCTTTCTTT
CASRHGTNTEAFF
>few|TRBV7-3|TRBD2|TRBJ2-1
TGTGCCAGCAGCCCGCCTGGGGGGGGTCGTGAGCAGTTCTTC
CASSPPGGGREQFF
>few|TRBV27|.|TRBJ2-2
TGTGCCAGCAGTTCGAACAGGGCCGGGGAGCTGTTTTTT
CASSSNRAGELFF
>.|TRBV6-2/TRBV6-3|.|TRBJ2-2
TGTGCCAGCAGTCTAGCAACACACACCGGGGAGCTGTTTTTT
CASSLATHTGELFF
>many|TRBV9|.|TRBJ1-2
TGTGCCAGCAGCGTAGGTGGGGGGAACTATGGCTACACCTTC
CASSVGGGNYGYTF
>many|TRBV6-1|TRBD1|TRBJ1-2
TGTGCCAGCAGTGCAGACAGGGGGAGCCCCCGGTATGGCTACACCTTC
CASSADRGSPRYGYTF
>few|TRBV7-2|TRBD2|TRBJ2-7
TGTGCCAGCAGCCCCGGGACTAGCGGATACTACGAGCAGTACTTC
CASSPGTSGYYEQYF
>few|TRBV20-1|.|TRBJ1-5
TGCAGTGCTAGAGTCAATCAGCCCCAGCATTTT
CSARVNQPQHF
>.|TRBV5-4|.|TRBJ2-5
TGTGCCAGCAGCGTCGGATGGGAGACCCAGTACTTC
CASSVGWETQYF
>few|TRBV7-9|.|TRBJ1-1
TGTGCCAGCACCACGACAGCCACTGAAGCTTTCTTT
CASTTTATEAFF
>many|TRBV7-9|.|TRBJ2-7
TGTGCCAGCAGCTTAGATCTCGGCGAGCAGTACTTC
CASSLDLGEQYF
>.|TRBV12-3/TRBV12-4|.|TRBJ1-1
TGTGCCAGCAGTTCACAGGGACTCTCTGAAGCTTTCTTT
CASSSQGLSEAFF
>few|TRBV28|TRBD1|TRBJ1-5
TGTGCCAGCAAACCAGGACAGGTTAACAATCAGCCCCAGCATTTT
CASKPGQVNNQPQHF
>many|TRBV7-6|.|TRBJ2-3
TGTGCCAGCAGCTTTAGCACAGATACGCAGTATTTT
CASSFSTDTQYF
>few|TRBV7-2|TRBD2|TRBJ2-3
TGTGCCAGCAGCTTAGCCCCCACTAGCGGAGAGAGCACAGATACGCAGTATTTT
CASSLAPTSGESTDTQYF
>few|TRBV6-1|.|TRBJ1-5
TGTGCCAGCAGTGAAGTCGAAATAACGGGCAATCAGCCCCAGCATTTT
CASSEVEITGNQPQHF
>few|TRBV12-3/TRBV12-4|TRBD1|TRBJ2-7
TGTGCCAGCACCATGGACAGGGGGCGCCTCGAGCAGTACTTC
CASTMDRGRLEQYF
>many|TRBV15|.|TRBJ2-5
TGTGCCACCAGCAGAGATCTACTAGGTCTCCAAGAGACCCAGTACTTC
CATSRDLLGLQETQYF
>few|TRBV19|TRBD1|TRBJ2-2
TGTGCCAGTGACCCTCATAACCGCAACAGGGGGGCCACCGGGGAGCTGTTTTTT
CASDPHNRNRGATGELFF
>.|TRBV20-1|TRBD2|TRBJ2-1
TGCAGTGCGGCGACTAGCGGCGCCTACAATGAGCAGTTCTTC
CSAATSGAYNEQFF
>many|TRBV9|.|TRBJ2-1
TGTGCCAGCGAGGTGATAGCCCTCAATGAGCAGTTCTTC
CASEVIALNEQFF
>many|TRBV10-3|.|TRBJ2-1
TGTGCCATCAGTGAGTCGATCTTAGGGACACCGTCCTACAATGAGCAGTTCTTC
CAISESILGTPSYNEQFF
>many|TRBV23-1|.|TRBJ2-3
TGCGCCAGCAGCCTAAGACGAGAATTAACTAGCACAGATACGCAGTATTTT
CASSLRRELTSTDTQYF
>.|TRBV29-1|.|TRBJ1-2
TGCAGCGTCCGACGACAGAGGGTCGGCTACACCTTC
CSVRRQRVGYTF
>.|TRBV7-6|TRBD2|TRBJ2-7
TGTGCCAGCAGCCCTCGGACTAGCGGGGGGGTCGAGGGGTGGTACTTC
CASSPRTSGGVEGWYF
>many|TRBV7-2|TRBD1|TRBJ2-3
TGTGCCAGCAGCTTAAGATGGACAGGGCCTCCCACAGATACGCAGTATTTT
CASSLRWTGPPTDTQYF
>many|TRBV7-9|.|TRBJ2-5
TGTGCCAGCAGCCCCCCCCAGGGAGCGGAGACCCAGTACTTC
CASSPPQGAETQYF
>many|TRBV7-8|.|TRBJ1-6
TGTGCCAGCAGCACCGGGACGGAGGTTAATTCACCCCTCCACTTT
CASSTGTEVNSPLHF
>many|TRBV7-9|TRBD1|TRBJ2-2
TGTGCCAGCAGCGACGCGGGACAGGCCACCGGGGAGCTGTTTTTT
CASSDAGQATGELFF
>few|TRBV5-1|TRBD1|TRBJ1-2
TGCGCCAGCAGCGTCTACGCAGGGGGCGCTAACTATGGCTACACCTTC
CASSVYAGGANYGYTF
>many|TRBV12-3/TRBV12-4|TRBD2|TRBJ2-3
TGTGCCAGCAGTTTCCCAGCGGGGGGCTCCTCCACAGATACGCAGTATTTT
CASSFPAGGSSTDTQYF
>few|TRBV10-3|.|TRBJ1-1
TGTGCCATCAGAGGTGTTGGGGGGATGAACACTGAAGCTTTCTTT
CAIRGVGGMNTEAFF
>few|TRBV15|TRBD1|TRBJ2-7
TGTGCCACCAGTCCCGGGACAGGGTTCAACGAGCAGTACTTC
CATSPGTGFNEQYF
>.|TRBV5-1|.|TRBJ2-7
TGCGCCAGCAGCTTAACTAGTTATCTCTACGAGCAGTACTTC
CASSLTSYLYEQYF
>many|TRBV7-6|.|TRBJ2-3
TGTGCCAGCAGCTTAGTTACTAGCCGAACAGATACGCAGTATTTT
CASSLVTSRTDTQYF
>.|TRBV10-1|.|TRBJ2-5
TGCGCCAGCAGTCTTCACCGTGGGAACGAAGAGACCCAGTACTTC
CASSLHRGNEETQYF
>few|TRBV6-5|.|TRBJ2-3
TGTGCCAGCAGTTACACCAAAGGGTGGGAAAACACAGATACGCAGTATTTT
CASSYTKGWENTDTQYF
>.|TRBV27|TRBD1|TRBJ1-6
TGTGCCAGTTGGGACAGGGAGAATTCACCCCTCCACTTT
CASWDRENSPLHF
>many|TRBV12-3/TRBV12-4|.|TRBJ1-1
TGTGCCAGCATTGACAGTGAATTGGCTTTCTTT
CASIDSELAFF
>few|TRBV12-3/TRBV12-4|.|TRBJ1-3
TGTGCCAGCAGGGTTTGGGGCCCTAGGAACACCATATATTTT
CASRVWGPRNTIYF
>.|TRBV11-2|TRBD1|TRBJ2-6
TGTGCCAGCAGCTTAGGCCCTGGGACAGGGAGAACCAACGTCCTGACTTTC
CASSLGPGTGRTNVLTF
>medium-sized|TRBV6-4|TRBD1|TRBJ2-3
TGTGCCAGCAGTGGGACAGGGGGCACAGATACGCAGTATTTT
CASSGTGGTDTQYF
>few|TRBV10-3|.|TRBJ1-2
TGTGCCATCAGTGAGGACCTGGGGCACGCGGCATTTTACGGCTACACCTTC
CAISEDLGHAAFYGYTF
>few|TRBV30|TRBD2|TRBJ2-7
TGTGCCTGGGGGACTAGCGGGGGGCTCACCTACGAGCAGTACTTC
CAWGTSGGLTYEQYF
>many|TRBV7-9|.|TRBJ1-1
TGTGCCAGCAGCCCTCCTGGGATCATGAACACTGAAGCTTTCTTT
CASSPPGIMNTEAFF